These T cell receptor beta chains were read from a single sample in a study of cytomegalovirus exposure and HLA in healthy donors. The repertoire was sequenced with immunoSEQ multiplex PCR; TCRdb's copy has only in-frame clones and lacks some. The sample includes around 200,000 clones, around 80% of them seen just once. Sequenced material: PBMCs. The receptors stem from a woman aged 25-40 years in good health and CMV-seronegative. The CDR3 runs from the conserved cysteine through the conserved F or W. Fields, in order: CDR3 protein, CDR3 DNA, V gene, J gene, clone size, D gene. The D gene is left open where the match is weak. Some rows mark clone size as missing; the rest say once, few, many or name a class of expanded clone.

CDR3 protein: CASVPHTGEEDTEAFF
CDR3 DNA: TGCGCCAGCGTCCCCCACACCGGGGAAGAGGACACTGAAGCTTTCTTT
V gene: TRBV5-1
J gene: TRBJ1-1
clone size: -
D gene: -

CDR3 protein: CAWRVEGRTDTQYF
CDR3 DNA: TGTGCCTGGAGGGTAGAAGGGAGAACAGATACGCAGTATTTT
V gene: TRBV30
J gene: TRBJ2-3
clone size: once
D gene: -

CDR3 protein: CASSIRRGVTYEQYF
CDR3 DNA: TGTGCCAGTAGTATCCGGCGGGGCGTGACCTACGAGCAGTACTTC
V gene: TRBV19
J gene: TRBJ2-7
clone size: -
D gene: -

CDR3 protein: CASTHPTSGSTDTQYF
CDR3 DNA: TGTGCCAGCACCCACCCAACTAGCGGGAGCACAGATACGCAGTATTTT
V gene: TRBV5-4
J gene: TRBJ2-3
clone size: -
D gene: TRBD2

CDR3 protein: CASSADRGLGTEAFF
CDR3 DNA: TGCGCCAGCAGCGCGGACAGGGGGCTTGGCACTGAAGCTTTCTTT
V gene: TRBV5-1
J gene: TRBJ1-1
clone size: -
D gene: TRBD1

CDR3 protein: CASSDQGALGTEAFF
CDR3 DNA: TGTGCCAGCAGTGACCAGGGGGCGCTGGGAACTGAAGCTTTCTTT
V gene: TRBV6-1
J gene: TRBJ1-1
clone size: -
D gene: TRBD1

CDR3 protein: CASSEAEGRLSYEQYF
CDR3 DNA: TGTGCCAGCAGTGAGGCAGAGGGCCGACTATCCTACGAGCAGTACTTC
V gene: TRBV6-1
J gene: TRBJ2-7
clone size: -
D gene: -

CDR3 protein: CASSPPVGQGGYEQYF
CDR3 DNA: TGTGCCAGCAGCCCCCCCGTGGGACAGGGAGGCTACGAGCAGTACTTC
V gene: TRBV7-6
J gene: TRBJ2-7
clone size: -
D gene: TRBD1

CDR3 protein: CASSDGTGGRETQYF
CDR3 DNA: TGCGCCAGCAGTGATGGAACAGGGGGGCGGGAGACCCAGTACTTC
V gene: TRBV10-2
J gene: TRBJ2-5
clone size: -
D gene: TRBD1

CDR3 protein: CAWSLGMGQVGEKLFF
CDR3 DNA: TGTGCCTGGAGTTTGGGCATGGGACAGGTCGGGGAAAAACTGTTTTTT
V gene: TRBV30
J gene: TRBJ1-4
clone size: -
D gene: TRBD1

CDR3 protein: CASSPHGSRGYTF
CDR3 DNA: TGTGCCAGCAGCCCCCACGGGTCCCGTGGCTACACCTTC
V gene: TRBV9
J gene: TRBJ1-2
clone size: -
D gene: -

CDR3 protein: CASSQDRVVGNTEAFF
CDR3 DNA: TGTGCCAGCAGCCAGGACAGGGTAGTGGGGAACACTGAAGCTTTCTTT
V gene: TRBV7-3
J gene: TRBJ1-1
clone size: -
D gene: TRBD1

CDR3 protein: CASSFDLGDDEQYF
CDR3 DNA: TGTGCCAGCAGCTTCGATCTAGGGGATGACGAGCAGTACTTC
V gene: TRBV7-9
J gene: TRBJ2-7
clone size: -
D gene: -